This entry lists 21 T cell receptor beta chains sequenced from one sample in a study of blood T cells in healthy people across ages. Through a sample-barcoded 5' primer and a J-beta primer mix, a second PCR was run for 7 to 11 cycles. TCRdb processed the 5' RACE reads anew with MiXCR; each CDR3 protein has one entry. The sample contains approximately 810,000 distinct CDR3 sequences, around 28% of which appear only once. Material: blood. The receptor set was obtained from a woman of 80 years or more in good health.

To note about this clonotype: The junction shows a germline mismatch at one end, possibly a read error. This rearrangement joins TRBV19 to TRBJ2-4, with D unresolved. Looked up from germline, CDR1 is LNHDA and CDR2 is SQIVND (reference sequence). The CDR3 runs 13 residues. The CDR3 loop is CVSKDGPKNIQYF. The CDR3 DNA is TGTGTCAGTAAGGACGGCCCCAAAAACATTCAGTACTTC.

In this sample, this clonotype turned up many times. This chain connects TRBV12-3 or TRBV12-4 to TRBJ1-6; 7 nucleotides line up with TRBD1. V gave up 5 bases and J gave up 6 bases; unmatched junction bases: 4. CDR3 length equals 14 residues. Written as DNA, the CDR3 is TGTGCCAGCAGTCCGGGACAGACTAATTCACCCCTCCACTTT. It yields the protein CASSPGQTNSPLHF.

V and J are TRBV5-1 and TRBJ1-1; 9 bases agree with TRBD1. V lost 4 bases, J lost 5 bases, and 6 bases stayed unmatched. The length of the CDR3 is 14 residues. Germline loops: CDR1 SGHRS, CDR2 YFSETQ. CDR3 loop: CASSGGQGGTEAFF. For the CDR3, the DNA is TGCGCCAGCAGCGGGGGACAGGGAGGGACTGAAGCTTTCTTT.

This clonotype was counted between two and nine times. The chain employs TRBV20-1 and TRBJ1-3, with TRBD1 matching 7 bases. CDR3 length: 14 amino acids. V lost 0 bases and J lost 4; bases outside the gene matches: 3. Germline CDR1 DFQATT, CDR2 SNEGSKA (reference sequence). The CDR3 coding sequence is TGCAGTGCTAGAGACCGGACAGGCGGAAACACCATATATTTT. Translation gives CSARDRTGGNTIYF.

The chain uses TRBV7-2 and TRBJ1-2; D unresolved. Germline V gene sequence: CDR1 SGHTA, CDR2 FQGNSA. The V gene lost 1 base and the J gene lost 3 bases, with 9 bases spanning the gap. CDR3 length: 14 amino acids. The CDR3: CASSLGRLYYGYTF. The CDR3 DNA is TGTGCCAGCAGCTTAGGACGGTTGTACTATGGCTACACCTTC. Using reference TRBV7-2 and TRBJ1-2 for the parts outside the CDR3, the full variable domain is GAGVSQSPSNKVTEKGKDVELRCDPISGHTALYWYRQSLGQGLEFLIYFQGNSAPDKSGLPSDRFSAERTGGSVSTLTIQRTQQEDSAVYLCASSLGRLYYGYTFGSGTRLTVV.

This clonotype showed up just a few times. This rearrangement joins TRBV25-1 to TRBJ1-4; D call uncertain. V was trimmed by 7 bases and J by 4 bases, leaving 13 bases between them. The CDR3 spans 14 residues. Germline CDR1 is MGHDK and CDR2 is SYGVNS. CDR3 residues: CASTEGPNNEKLFF. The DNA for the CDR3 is TGTGCCAGCACGGAAGGGCCCAATAATGAAAAACTGTTTTTT.

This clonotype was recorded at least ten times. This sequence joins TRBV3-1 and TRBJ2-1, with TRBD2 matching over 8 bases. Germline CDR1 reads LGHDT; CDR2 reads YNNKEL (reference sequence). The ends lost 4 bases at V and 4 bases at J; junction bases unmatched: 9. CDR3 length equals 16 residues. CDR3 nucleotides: TGTGCCAGCAGCCCCCTTTGGGTAGCGGGGTACAATGAGCAGTTCTTC. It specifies CASSPLWVAGYNEQFF.

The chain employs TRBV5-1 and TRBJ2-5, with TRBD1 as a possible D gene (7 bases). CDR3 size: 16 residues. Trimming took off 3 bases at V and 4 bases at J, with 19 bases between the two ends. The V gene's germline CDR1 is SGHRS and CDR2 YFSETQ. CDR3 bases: TGCGCCAGCAGCTCACCCCGGGCAGGGGGAGGAGAGACCCAGTACTTC. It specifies CASSSPRAGGGETQYF.

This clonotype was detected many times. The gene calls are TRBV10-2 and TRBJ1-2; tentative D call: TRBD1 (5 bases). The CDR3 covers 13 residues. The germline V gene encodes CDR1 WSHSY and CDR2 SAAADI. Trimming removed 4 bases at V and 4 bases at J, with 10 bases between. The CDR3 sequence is CASSAGEGYGYTF. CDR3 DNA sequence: TGCGCCAGCAGTGCGGGGGAGGGCTATGGCTACACCTTC.

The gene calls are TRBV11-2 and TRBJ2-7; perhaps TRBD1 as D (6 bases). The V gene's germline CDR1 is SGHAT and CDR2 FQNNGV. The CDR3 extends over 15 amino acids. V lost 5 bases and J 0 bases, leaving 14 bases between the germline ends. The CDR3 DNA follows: TGTGCCAGCAGCCGCCAACAGACAGGCTCCTACGAGCAGTACGTC. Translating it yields CASSRQQTGSYEQYV.

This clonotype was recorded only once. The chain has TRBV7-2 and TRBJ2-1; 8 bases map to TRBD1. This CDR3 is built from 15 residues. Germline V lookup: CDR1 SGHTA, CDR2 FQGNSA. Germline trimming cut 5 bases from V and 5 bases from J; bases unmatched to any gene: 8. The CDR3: CASSTGQGFHNEQFF. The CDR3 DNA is TGTGCCAGCAGCACTGGACAGGGTTTCCACAATGAGCAGTTCTTC.

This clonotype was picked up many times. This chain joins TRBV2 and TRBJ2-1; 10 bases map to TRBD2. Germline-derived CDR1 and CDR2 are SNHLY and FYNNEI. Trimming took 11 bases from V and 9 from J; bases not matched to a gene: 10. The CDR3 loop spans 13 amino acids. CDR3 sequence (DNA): TGTGCCGATGGACTAGCGGAGTTCGCTGAGCAGTTCTTC. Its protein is CADGLAEFAEQFF. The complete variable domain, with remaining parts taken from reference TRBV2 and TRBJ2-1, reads EPEVTQTPSHQVTQMGQEVILRCVPISNHLYFYWYRQILGQKVEFLVSFYNNEISEKSEIFDDQFSVERPDGSNFTLKIRSTKLEDSAMYFCADGLAEFAEQFFGPGTRLTVL.

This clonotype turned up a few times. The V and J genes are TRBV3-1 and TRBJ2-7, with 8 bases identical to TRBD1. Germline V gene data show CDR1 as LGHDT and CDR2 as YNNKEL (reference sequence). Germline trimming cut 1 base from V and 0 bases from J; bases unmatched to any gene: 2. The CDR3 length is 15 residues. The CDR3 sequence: CASSQGTGGSYEQYF. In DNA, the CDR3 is TGTGCCAGCAGCCAAGGAACAGGGGGCTCCTACGAGCAGTACTTC.

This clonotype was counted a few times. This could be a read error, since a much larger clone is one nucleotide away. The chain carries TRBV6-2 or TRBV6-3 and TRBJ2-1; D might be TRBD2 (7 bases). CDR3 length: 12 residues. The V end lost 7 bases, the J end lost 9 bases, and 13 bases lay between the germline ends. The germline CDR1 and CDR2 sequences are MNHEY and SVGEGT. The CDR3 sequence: CASKTGRGEQFF. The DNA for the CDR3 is TGTGCCAGCAAAACAGGGAGGGGTGAGCAGTTCTTC.

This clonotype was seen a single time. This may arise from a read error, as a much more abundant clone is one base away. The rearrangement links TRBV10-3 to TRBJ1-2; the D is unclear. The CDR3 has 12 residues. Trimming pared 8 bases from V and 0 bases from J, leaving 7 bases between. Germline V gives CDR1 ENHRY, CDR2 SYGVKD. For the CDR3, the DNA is TGTGCCATCCGGAAAACTAACTATGGCTACACCTTC. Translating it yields CAIRKTNYGYTF.

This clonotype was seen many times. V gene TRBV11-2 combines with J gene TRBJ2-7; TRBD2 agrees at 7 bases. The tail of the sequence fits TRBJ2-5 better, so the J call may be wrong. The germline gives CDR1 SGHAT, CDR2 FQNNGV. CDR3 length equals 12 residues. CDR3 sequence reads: CASRQRGKTQYF. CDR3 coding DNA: TGTGCCAGCAGGCAGCGGGGAAAGACCCAGTACTTC.

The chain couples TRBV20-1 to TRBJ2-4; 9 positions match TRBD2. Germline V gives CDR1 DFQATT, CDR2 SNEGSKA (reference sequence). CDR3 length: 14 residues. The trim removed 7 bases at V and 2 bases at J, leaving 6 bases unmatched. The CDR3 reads CSGGLALTKNIQYF. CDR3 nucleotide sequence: TGCAGTGGAGGACTAGCGCTAACCAAAAACATTCAGTACTTC.

The CDR3 DNA is TGCGCCAGCAGCCAAGATTTAGGGAGCTCCTACAATGAGCAGTTCTTC. Its protein is CASSQDLGSSYNEQFF. The rearrangement joins TRBV4-3 to TRBJ2-1, with a tentative D call TRBD2 (5 bases). The germline gives CDR1 LGHNA, CDR2 YSLEER. Between the trimmed V and J ends, which lost 0 bases and 0 bases, there was a span of 9 bases. CDR3 length: 16 amino acids.

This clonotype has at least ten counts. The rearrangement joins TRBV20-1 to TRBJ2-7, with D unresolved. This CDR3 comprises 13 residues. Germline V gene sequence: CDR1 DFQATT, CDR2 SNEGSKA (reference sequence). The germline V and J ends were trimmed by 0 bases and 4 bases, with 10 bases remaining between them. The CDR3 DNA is TGCAGTGCTAGAGATCAACAGCTATACGAGCAGTACTTC. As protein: CSARDQQLYEQYF.

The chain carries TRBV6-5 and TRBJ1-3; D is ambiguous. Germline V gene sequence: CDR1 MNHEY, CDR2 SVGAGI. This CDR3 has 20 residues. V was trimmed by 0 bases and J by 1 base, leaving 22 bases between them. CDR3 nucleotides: TGTGCCAGCAGTTACTCGCGGTGGAGTTCGCGACTGCATTCTGGAAACACCATATATTTT. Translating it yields CASSYSRWSSRLHSGNTIYF.

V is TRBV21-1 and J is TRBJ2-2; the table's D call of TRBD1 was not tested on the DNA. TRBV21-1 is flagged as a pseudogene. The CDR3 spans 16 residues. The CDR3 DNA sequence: TGTGCCAGCACCCAGGGGACGGGGGGGCGAGGCGGGGAGCTGTTTTTT. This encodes CASTQGTGGRGGELFF.